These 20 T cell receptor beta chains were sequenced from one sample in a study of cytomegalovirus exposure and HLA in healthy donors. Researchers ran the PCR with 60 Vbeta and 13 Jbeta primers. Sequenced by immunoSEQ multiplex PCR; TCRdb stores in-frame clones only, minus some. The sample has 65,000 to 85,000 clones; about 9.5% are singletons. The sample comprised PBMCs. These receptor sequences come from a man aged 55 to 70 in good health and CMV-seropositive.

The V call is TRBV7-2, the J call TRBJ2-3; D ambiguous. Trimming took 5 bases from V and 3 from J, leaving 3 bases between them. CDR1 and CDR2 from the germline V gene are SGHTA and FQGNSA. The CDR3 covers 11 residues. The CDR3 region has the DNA TGTGCCAGCAGCCGTACAGATACGCAGTATTTT. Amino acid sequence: CASSRTDTQYF.

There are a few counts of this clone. The DNA for the CDR3 is TGTGCCTGGAGTGTCTTGAGCGGCAGGACGAACACTGAAGCTTTCTTT. Its protein product is CAWSVLSGRTNTEAFF. This chain joins TRBV30 and TRBJ1-1; D unresolved. The CDR3 length is 16 residues. V was trimmed by 0 bases and J by 1 base, leaving 15 bases between them. CDR1 and CDR2 from the germline V gene are GTSNPN and SVGIG (reference sequence).

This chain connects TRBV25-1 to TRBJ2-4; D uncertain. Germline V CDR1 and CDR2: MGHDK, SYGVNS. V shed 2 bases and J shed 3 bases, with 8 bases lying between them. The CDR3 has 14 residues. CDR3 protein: CASSEPGSKNIQYF. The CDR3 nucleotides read TGTGCCAGCAGTGAACCGGGTAGCAAAAACATTCAGTACTTC.

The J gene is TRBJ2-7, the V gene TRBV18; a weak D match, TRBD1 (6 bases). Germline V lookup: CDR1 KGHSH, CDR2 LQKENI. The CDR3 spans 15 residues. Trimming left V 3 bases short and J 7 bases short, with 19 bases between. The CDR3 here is CASSPGGRGVREQYF. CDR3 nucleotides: TGTGCCAGCTCACCCGGAGGCAGGGGAGTAAGGGAGCAGTACTTC.

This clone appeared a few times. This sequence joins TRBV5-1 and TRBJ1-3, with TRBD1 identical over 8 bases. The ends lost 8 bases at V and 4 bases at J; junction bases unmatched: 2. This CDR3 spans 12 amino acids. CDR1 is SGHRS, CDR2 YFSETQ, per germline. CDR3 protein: CASTGGGNTIYF. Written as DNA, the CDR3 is TGCGCCAGTACAGGGGGAGGAAACACCATATATTTT.

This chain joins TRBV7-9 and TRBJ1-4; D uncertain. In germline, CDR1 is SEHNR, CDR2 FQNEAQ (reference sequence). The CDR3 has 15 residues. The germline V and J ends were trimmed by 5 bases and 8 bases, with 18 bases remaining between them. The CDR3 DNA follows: TGTGCCAGCAGCCCTAATGGCCAAGCGGGAGAAAAACTGTTTTTT. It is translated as CASSPNGQAGEKLFF. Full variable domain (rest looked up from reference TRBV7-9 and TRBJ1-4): DTGVSQNPRHKITKRGQNVTFRCDPISEHNRLYWYRQTLGQGPEFLTYFQNEAQLEKSRLLSDRFSAERPKGSFSTLEIQRTEQGDSAMYLCASSPNGQAGEKLFFGSGTQLSVL.

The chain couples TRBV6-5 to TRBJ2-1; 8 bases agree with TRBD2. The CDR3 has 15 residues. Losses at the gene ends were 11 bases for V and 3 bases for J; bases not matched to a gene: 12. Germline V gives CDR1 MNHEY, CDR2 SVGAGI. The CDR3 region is CASNEGGGLYNEQFF. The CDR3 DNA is TGTGCCTCGAATGAAGGCGGGGGGCTCTACAATGAGCAGTTCTTC.

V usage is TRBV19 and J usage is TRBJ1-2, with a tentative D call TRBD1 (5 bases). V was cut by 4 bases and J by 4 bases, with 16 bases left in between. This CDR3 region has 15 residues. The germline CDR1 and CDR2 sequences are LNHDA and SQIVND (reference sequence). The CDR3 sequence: CASSRGLASIYGYTF. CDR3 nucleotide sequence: TGTGCCAGTAGTAGGGGCCTTGCGAGCATCTATGGCTACACCTTC.

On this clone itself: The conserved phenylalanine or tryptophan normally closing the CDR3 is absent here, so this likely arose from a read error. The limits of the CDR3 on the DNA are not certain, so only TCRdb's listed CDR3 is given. CDR3 in amino acids: CASSFPGGEFSGDYSNQPKHL. The gene calls are TRBV28 and TRBJ1-5. Germline CDR1 and CDR2: MDHEN and SYDVKM. Counting both end residues, the CDR3 totals 21 amino acids.

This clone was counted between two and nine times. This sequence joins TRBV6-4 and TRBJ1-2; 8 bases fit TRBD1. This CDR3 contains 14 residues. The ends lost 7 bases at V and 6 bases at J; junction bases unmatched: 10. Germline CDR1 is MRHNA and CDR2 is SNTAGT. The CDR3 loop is CASNEGQGGNGYTF. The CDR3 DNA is TGTGCCAGCAACGAAGGACAGGGCGGTAATGGCTACACCTTC.

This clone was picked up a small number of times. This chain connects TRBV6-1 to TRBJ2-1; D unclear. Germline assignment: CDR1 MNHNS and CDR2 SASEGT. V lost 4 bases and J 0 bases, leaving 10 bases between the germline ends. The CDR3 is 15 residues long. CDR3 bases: TGTGCCAGCAGTGGTCATTTGAGCTCCTACAATGAGCAGTTCTTC. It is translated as CASSGHLSSYNEQFF.

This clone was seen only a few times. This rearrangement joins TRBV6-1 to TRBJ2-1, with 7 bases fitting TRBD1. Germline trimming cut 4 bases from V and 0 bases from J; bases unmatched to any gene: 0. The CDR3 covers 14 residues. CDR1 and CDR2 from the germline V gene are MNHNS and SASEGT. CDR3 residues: CASSGDSSYNEQFF. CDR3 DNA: TGTGCCAGCAGTGGGGACAGCTCCTACAATGAGCAGTTCTTC.

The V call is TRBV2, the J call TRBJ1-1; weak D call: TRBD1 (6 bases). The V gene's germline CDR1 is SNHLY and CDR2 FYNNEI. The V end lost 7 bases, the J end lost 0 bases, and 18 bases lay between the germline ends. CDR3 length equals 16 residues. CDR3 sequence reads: CASTPATWTVNTEAFF. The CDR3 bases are TGTGCCAGCACCCCTGCAACCTGGACAGTGAACACTGAAGCTTTCTTT.

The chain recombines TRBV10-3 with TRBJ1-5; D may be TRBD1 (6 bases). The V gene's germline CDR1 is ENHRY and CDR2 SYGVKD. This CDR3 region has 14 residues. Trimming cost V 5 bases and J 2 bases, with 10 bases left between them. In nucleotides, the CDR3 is TGTGCCATCAGTTTGGCAGGGGGCAATCAGCCCCAGCATTTT. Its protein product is CAISLAGGNQPQHF.

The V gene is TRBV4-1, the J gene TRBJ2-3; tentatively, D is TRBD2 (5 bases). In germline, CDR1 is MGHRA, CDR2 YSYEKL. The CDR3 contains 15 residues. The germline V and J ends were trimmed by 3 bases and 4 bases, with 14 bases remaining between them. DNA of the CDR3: TGCGCCAGCAGCCATGAGGGTTTTGACCCAGATACGCAGTATTTT. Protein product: CASSHEGFDPDTQYF.

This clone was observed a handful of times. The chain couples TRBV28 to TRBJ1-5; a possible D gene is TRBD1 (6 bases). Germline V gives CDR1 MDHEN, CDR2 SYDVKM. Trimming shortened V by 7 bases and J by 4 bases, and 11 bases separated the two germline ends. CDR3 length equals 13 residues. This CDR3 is CASTGQLNQPQHF. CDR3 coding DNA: TGTGCCAGCACCGGACAGCTTAATCAGCCCCAGCATTTT.

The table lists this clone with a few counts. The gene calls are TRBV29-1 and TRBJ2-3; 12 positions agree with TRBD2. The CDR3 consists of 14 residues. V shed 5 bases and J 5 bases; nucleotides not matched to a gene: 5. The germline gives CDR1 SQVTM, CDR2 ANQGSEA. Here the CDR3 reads CSVLTSGSGDTQYF. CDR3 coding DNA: TGCAGCGTTTTGACTAGCGGGAGTGGAGATACGCAGTATTTT.

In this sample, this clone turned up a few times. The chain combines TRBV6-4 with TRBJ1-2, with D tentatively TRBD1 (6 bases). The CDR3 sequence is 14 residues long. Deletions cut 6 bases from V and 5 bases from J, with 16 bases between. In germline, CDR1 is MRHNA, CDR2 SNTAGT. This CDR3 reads CASSADARGYGYTF. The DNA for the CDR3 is TGTGCCAGCAGCGCAGACGCGAGGGGGTATGGCTACACCTTC.

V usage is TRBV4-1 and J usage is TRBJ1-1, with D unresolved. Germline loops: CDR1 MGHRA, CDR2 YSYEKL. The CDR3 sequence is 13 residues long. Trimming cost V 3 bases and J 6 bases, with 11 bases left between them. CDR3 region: CASSHAPQSEAFF. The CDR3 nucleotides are TGCGCCAGCAGCCATGCCCCCCAGTCTGAAGCTTTCTTT.

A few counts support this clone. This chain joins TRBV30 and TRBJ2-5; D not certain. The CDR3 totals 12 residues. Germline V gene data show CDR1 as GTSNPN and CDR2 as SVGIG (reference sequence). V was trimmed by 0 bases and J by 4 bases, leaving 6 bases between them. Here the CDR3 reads CAWSVQTETQYF. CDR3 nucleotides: TGTGCCTGGAGTGTACAAACAGAGACCCAGTACTTC.